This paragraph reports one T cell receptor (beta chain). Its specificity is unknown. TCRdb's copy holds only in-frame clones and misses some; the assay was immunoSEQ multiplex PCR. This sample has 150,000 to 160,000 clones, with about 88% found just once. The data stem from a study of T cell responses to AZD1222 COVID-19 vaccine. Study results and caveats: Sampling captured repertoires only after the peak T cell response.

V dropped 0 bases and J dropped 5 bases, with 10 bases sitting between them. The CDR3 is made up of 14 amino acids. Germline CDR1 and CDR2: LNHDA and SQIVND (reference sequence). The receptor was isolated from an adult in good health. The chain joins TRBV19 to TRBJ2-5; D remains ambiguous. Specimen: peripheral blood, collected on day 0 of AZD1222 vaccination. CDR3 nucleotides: TGTGCCAGTAGTATAGATAGTCGGGCTGAGACCCAGTACTTC. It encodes CASSIDSRAETQYF.